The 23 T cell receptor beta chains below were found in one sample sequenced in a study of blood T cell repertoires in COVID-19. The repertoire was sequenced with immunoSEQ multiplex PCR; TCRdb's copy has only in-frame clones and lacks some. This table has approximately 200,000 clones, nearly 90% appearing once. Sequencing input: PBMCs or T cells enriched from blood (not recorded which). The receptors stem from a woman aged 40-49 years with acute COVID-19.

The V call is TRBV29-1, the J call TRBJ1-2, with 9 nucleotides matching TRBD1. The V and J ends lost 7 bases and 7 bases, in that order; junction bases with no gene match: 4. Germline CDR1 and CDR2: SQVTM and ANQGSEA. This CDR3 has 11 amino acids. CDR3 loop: CSAGTGSGYTF. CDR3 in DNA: TGCAGCGCTGGGACAGGGAGTGGCTACACCTTC.

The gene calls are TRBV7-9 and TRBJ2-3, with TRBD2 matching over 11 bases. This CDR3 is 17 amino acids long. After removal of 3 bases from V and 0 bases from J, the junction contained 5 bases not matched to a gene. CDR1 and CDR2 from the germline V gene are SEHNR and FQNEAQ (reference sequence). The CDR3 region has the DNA TGTGCCAGCAGCTTCGGACTAGCGGGTCTTAGCACAGATACGCAGTATTTT. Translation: CASSFGLAGLSTDTQYF.

The CDR3, as DNA: TGTGCCAGCAGTCGACAGACAGGGTCGTACGAGCAGTACTTC. This codes for CASSRQTGSYEQYF. The chain carries TRBV6-5 and TRBJ2-7; 7 bases agree with TRBD1. The CDR3 is 14 amino acids. Germline V gene lookup returns CDR1 MNHEY and CDR2 SVGAGI. J was trimmed by 4 bases and V by 5 bases; bases with no gene match: 8.

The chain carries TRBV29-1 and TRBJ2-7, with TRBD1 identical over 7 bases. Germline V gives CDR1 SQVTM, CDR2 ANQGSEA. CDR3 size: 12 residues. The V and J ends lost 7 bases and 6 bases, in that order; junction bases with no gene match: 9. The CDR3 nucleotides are TGCAGCGCCCGACAGGGCTCCGGCGAGCAGTACTTC. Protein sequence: CSARQGSGEQYF.

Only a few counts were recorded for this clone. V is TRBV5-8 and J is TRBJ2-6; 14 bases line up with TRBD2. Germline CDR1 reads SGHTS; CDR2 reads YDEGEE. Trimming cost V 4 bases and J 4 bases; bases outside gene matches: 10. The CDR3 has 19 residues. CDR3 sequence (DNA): TGTGCCAGCAGCCCAACCGGGACTAGCGGGAGTCAGGGGGCCAACGTCCTGACTTTC. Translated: CASSPTGTSGSQGANVLTF.

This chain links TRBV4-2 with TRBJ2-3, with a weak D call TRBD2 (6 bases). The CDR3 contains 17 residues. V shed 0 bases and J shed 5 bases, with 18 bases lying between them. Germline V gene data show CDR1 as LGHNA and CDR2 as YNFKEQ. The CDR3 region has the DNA TGTGCCAGCAGCCAAGATTGGAGGGCCTCCACTCTAGATACGCAGTATTTT. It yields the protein CASSQDWRASTLDTQYF.

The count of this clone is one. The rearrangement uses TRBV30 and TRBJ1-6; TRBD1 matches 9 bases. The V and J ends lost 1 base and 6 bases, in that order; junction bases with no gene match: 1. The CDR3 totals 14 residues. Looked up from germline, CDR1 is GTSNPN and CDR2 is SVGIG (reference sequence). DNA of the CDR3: TGTGCCTGGAGTGCGGACAGGGGTAATTCACCCCTCCACTTT. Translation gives CAWSADRGNSPLHF.

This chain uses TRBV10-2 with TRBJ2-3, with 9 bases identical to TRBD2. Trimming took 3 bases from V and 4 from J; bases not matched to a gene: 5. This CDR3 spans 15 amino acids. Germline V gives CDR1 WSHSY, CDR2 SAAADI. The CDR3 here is CASSESAGGSDTQYF. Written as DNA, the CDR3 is TGCGCCAGCAGTGAATCAGCGGGGGGCTCAGATACGCAGTATTTT.

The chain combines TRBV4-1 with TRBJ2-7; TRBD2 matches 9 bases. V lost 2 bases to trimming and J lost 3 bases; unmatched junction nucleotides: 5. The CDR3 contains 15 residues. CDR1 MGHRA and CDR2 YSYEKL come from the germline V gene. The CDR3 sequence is CASSQSSGGGYEQYF. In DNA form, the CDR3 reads TGCGCCAGCAGCCAAAGTAGCGGGGGAGGCTACGAGCAGTACTTC.

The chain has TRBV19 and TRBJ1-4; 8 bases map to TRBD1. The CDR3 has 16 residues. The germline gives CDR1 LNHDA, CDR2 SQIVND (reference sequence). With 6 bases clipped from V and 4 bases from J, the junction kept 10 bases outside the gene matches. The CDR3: CASSQTGALGNEKLFF. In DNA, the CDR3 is TGTGCCAGTAGCCAGACAGGGGCACTCGGTAATGAAAAACTGTTTTTT. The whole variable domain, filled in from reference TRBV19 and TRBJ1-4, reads DGGITQSPKYLFRKEGQNVTLSCEQNLNHDAMYWYRQDPGQGLRLIYYSQIVNDFQKGDIAEGYSVSREKKESFPLTVTSAQKNPTAFYLCASSQTGALGNEKLFFGSGTQLSVL.

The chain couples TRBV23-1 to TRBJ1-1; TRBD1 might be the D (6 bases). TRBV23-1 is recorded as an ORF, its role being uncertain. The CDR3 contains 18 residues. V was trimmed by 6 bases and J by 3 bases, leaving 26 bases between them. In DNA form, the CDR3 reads TGCGCCAGCAGACCCGGTACCAACTACCCGACAGGAGACACTGAAGCTTTCTTT. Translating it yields CASRPGTNYPTGDTEAFF.

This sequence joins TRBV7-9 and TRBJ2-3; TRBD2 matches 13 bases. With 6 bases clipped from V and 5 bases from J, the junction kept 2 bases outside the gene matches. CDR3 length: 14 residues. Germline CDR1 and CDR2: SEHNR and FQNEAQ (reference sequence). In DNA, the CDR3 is TGTGCCAGCAGACTAGCGGGAGGGTTAGATACGCAGTATTTT. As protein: CASRLAGGLDTQYF. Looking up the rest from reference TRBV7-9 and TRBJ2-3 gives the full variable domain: DTGVSQNPRHKITKRGQNVTFRCDPISEHNRLYWYRQTLGQGPEFLTYFQNEAQLEKSRLLSDRFSAERPKGSFSTLEIQRTEQGDSAMYLCASRLAGGLDTQYFGPGTRLTVL.

The CDR3 loop is CASSLIVRETQYF. CDR3 nucleotides: TGTGCCAGCAGCTTAATCGTTCGGGAGACCCAGTACTTC. The rearrangement uses TRBV7-9 and TRBJ2-5; D is ambiguous. Germline CDR1 reads SEHNR; CDR2 reads FQNEAQ (reference sequence). Trimming left V 2 bases short and J 5 bases short, with 9 bases between. The CDR3 is made up of 13 amino acids.

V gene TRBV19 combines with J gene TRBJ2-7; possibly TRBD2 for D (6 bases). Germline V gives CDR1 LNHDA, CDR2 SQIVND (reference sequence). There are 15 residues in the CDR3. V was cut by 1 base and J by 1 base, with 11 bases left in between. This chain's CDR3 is CASSIGTTESYEQYF. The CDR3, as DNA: TGTGCCAGTAGTATAGGGACTACAGAATCCTACGAGCAGTACTTC.

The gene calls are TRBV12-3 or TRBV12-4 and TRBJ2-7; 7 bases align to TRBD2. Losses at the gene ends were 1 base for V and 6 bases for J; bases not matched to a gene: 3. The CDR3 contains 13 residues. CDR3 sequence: CASSLGPGGEQYF. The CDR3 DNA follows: TGTGCCAGCAGTTTAGGTCCGGGAGGCGAGCAGTACTTC.

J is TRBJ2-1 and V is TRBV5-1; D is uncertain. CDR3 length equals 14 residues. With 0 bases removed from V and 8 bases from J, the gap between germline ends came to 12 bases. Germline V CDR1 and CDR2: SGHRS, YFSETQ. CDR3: CASSLASQFDEQFF. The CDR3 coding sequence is TGCGCCAGCAGCTTGGCATCACAGTTCGATGAGCAGTTCTTC.

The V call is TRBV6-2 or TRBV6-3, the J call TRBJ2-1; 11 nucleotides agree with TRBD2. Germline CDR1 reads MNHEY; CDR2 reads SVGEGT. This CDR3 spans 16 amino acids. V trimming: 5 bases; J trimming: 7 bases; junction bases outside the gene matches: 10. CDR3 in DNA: TGTGCCAGCAGTCGTAGCTTAGCGGGAGGGTCTAATGAGCAGTTCTTC. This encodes CASSRSLAGGSNEQFF.

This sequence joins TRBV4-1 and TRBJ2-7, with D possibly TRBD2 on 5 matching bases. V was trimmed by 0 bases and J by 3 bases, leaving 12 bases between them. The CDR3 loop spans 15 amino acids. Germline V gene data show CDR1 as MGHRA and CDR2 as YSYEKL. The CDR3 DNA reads TGCGCCAGCAGCCAAGAGGCTCGGGAAAACTACGAGCAGTACTTC. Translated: CASSQEARENYEQYF.

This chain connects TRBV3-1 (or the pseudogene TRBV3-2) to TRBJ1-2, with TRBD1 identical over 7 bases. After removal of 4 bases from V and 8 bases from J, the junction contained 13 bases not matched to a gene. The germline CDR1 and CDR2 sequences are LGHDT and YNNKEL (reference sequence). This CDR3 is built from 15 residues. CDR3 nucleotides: TGTGCCAGCAGCCCGCAGCGACAGGGAATAAAGGGCTACACCTTC. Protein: CASSPQRQGIKGYTF.

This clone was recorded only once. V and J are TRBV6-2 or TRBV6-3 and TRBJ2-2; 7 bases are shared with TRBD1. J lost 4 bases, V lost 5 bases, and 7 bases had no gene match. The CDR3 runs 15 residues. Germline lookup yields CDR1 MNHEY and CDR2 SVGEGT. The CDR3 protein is CASSKTGAPTGELFF. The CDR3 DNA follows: TGTGCCAGCAGTAAAACAGGGGCCCCCACCGGGGAGCTGTTTTTT.

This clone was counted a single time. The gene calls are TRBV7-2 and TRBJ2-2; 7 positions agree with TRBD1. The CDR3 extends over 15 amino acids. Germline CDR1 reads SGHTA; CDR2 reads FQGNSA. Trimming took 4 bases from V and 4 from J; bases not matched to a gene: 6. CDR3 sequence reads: CASSSNRGITGELFF. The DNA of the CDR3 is TGTGCCAGCAGCTCCAACAGGGGAATCACCGGGGAGCTGTTTTTT.

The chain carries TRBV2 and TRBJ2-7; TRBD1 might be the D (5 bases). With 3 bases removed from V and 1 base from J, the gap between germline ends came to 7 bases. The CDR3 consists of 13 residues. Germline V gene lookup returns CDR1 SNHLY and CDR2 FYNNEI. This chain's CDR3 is CASSEGLSYEQYF. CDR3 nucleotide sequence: TGTGCCAGCAGTGAGGGGCTTTCCTACGAGCAGTACTTC.

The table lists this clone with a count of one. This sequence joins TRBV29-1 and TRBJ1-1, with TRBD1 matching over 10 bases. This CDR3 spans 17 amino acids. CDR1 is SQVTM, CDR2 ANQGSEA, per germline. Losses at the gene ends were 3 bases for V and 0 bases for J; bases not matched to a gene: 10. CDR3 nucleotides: TGCAGCGTTGACGGGACAGGGGCCCGCCAAATGAACACTGAAGCTTTCTTT. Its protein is CSVDGTGARQMNTEAFF.